One and the same sample provided the 9 T cell receptor beta chains below, sequenced in a study of tumor-infiltrating lymphocytes in primary liver carcinoma. TCR beta cDNA came from around 500 ng total RNA, primed with a constant-region primer. Three-round nested multiplex PCR performed with slightly modified ARM-PCR produced the TCR beta libraries. Two initial PCR rounds of about 9 cycles each paired TRBV1-TRBV30 forward primers with a C-beta reverse primer. A single record per CDR3 protein comes from TCRdb applying MiXCR to the multiplex PCR reads. Of 50,000 to 65,000 distinct CDR3 sequences listed, about 65% are singletons. Scientists recovered RNA and DNA together from around 20-30 mg of unsorted bulk tissue. Material: liver tumor tissue from sampling region 4. Noted subset: tumor region T4, right-lateral pole. Every receptor here comes from a man between 40 and 49 years old with primary liver carcinoma and hepatitis B virus infection.

Of note for this clonotype: This may stem from a read error, because a much larger clone lies one nucleotide away. As the CDR3 is not closed by the conserved phenylalanine or tryptophan, this likely results from a read error. This chain links TRBV20-1 with TRBJ1-1, with D uncertain. The CDR3 totals 11 residues. Germline V gives CDR1 DFQATT, CDR2 SNEGSKA (reference sequence). Trimming cost V 5 bases and J 9 bases, with 13 bases left between them. This chain's CDR3 is CSAPGRQKAFL. In DNA, the CDR3 is TGCAGTGCTCCCGGACGGCAGAAAGCTTTCTTA.

Note on this clonotype: A much larger clone lies one base from this, so it may be a read error. The rearrangement uses TRBV7-9 and TRBJ2-3, with TRBD2 identical over 12 bases. CDR1 and CDR2 from the germline V gene are SEHNR and FQNEAQ (reference sequence). V was clipped by 1 base and J by 5 bases; unmatched bases: 4. The CDR3 contains 16 residues. For the CDR3, the DNA is TGTGCCAGCAGCTTAGGACTAGCGGGAGATATAGATACGCAGTATTTT. This codes for CASSLGLAGDIDTQYF.

As regards this clonotype: Compared with germline, one end of the junction differs, possibly owing to a read error. The rearrangement joins TRBV5-4 to TRBJ1-6; tentative D call: TRBD1 (5 bases). The length of the CDR3 is 13 residues. Germline V gene lookup returns CDR1 SGHNT and CDR2 YYREEE (reference sequence). The DNA for the CDR3 is TGTACCAGCAGCATAGAGCCGGGGGGGGCCCTCCACTTT. As protein: CTSSIEPGGALHF.

The genes are TRBV29-1 and TRBJ1-1; D not resolved. CDR1 SQVTM and CDR2 ANQGSEA come from the germline V gene. The CDR3 covers 11 residues. The V end was cut by 7 bases, the J end by 11 bases, with 17 bases between. The CDR3 nucleotides read TGCAGCGAATCCACGAAGAGTGGGGCTTTCTTT. This codes for CSESTKSGAFF. The full variable domain, its missing parts supplied by reference TRBV29-1 and TRBJ1-1, is SAVISQKPSRDICQRGTSLTIQCQVDSQVTMMFWYRQQPGQSLTLIATANQGSEATYESGFVIDKFPISRPNLTFSTLTVSNMSPEDSSIYLCSESTKSGAFFGQGTRLTVV.

In its sample, this clonotype was seen once. A clone one base away is much larger, so this may be a read error. V gene TRBV12-3 or TRBV12-4 combines with J gene TRBJ2-5; perhaps TRBD1 as D (6 bases). Trimming cost V 3 bases and J 3 bases, with 14 bases left between them. This CDR3 is built from 15 residues. CDR3 nucleotides: TGTGCCAGCAGTTTTTCTCAGGGGCTAAAAGAGACCCAGTACTTC. Encoded protein: CASSFSQGLKETQYF.

V gene TRBV29-1 combines with J gene TRBJ2-5, with 7 positions matching TRBD2. The CDR3 is made up of 15 amino acids. Germline lookup yields CDR1 SQVTM and CDR2 ANQGSEA. With V trimmed by 5 bases and J by 4 bases, 13 bases remained unmatched. The CDR3 sequence: CSVRTSGSCTETQYF. The CDR3 DNA reads TGCAGCGTTCGGACTAGTGGGAGTTGTACAGAGACCCAGTACTTC.

This rearrangement joins TRBV11-2 to TRBJ1-2, with unresolved D. This CDR3 has 16 amino acids. The germline V gene has CDR1 SGHAT and CDR2 FQNNGV. The V end was cut by 0 bases, the J end by 11 bases, with 22 bases between. CDR3 region: CASSLESVAYSRGYTF. CDR3 nucleotides: TGTGCCAGCAGCTTAGAATCGGTAGCCTATTCTCGAGGTTACACCTTC.

With respect to this clonotype: A much more abundant neighbour one base away suggests this may be a read error. The chain is built from TRBV14 and TRBJ2-1; 9 bases fit TRBD1. The CDR3 extends over 17 amino acids. Germline V gene sequence: CDR1 SGHDN, CDR2 FVKESK. The CDR3 here is CANSQEGQGTGYNEQFF. The CDR3 DNA is TGTGCCAACAGCCAAGAGGGTCAGGGGACAGGGTACAATGAGCAGTTCTTC.

The table lists this clonotype with a count of one. With a much larger clone just one base away, this may be a read error. The chain joins TRBV29-1 to TRBJ2-1; no reliable D call. Per the germline V gene, CDR1 is SQVTM and CDR2 is ANQGSEA. This CDR3 contains 14 residues. The V gene lost 7 bases and the J gene lost 10 bases, with 23 bases spanning the gap. The CDR3 DNA sequence: TGCAGCGCCCCGTATGGCGGCCGGGTAGGAGAGCAGTTCTTC. The encoded protein is CSAPYGGRVGEQFF.